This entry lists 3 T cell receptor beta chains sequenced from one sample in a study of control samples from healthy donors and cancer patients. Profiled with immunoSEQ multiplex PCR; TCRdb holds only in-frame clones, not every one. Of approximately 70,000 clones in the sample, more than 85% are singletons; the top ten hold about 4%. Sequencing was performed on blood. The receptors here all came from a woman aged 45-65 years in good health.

In DNA form, the CDR3 reads TGCGCCAGCAGCCAGTGGGGCAGGGGAAGAACCGGGGAGCTGTTTTTT. Its protein product is CASSQWGRGRTGELFF. This chain connects TRBV4-1 to TRBJ2-2; maybe TRBD1 (6 bases). The CDR3 has 16 amino acids. Germline CDR1 reads MGHRA; CDR2 reads YSYEKL. The V end lost 3 bases, the J end lost 5 bases, and 16 bases lay between the germline ends.

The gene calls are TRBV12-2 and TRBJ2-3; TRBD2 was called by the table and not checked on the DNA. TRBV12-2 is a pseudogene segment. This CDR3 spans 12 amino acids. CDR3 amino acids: CASRPPGGSQYF. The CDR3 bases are TGTGCAAGTCGCCCCCCCGGGGGATCGCAGTATTTT.

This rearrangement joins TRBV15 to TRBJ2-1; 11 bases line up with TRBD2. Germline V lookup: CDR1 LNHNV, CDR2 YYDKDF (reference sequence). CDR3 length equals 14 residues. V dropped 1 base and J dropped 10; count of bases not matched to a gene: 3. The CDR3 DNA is TGTGCCACCAGCAGAGGGTCTAGCGGGAGGGAGCAGTTCTTC. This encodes CATSRGSSGREQFF.